One and the same sample provided the 29 T cell receptor beta chains below, sequenced in a study of shared clonotypes between healthy human individuals. Sequencing was performed with immunoSEQ multiplex PCR; in TCRdb, only in-frame clones are kept and a portion is missing. This table holds about 490,000 clones, 65% to 80% found once. Specimen: PBMCs. These receptors all stem from a woman in her thirties or forties in good health. Some clones in this sample may be carry-over from other donors' samples.

This chain joins TRBV25-1 and TRBJ2-1, with unresolved D. Trimming took off 2 bases at V and 3 bases at J, with 14 bases between the two ends. CDR3 size: 16 residues. Germline V CDR1 and CDR2: MGHDK, SYGVNS. The CDR3 DNA is TGTGCCAGCAGTGAAAAAGACCTACTAAACTACAATGAGCAGTTCTTC. Amino acid sequence: CASSEKDLLNYNEQFF.

The chain couples TRBV28 to TRBJ2-5; tentatively, D is TRBD1 or TRBD2 (6 bases each). This CDR3 is 13 amino acids long. V lost 5 bases, J lost 5 bases, and 12 bases lay in between. Germline V gives CDR1 MDHEN, CDR2 SYDVKM. CDR3 coding DNA: TGTGCCAGCAGTCCGACTAGGGGGGAGACCCAGTACTTC. Its translation: CASSPTRGETQYF.

The V call is TRBV6-5, the J call TRBJ2-7; TRBD1 matches at 8 bases. V was clipped by 0 bases and J by 5 bases; unmatched bases: 3. The germline V gene has CDR1 MNHEY and CDR2 SVGAGI. This CDR3 comprises 14 residues. The CDR3 is CASSYSGQVHEQYF. The CDR3 DNA is TGTGCCAGCAGTTACTCGGGACAGGTCCACGAGCAGTACTTC.

This clone was seen ten or more times. This CDR3 reads CSAQERYGYTF. The CDR3 DNA sequence: TGCAGTGCGCAGGAACGTTATGGCTACACCTTC. V usage is TRBV20-1 and J usage is TRBJ1-2; unclear D gene. This CDR3 comprises 11 residues. V was pared by 6 bases and J by 5 bases, with 10 bases between. Germline CDR1 DFQATT, CDR2 SNEGSKA (reference sequence).

The gene calls are TRBV30 and TRBJ2-7; TRBD1 or TRBD2 may be the D gene (5 bases each). Germline loops: CDR1 GTSNPN, CDR2 SVGIG (reference sequence). The CDR3 has 15 residues. The V end was cut by 4 bases, the J end by 7 bases, with 23 bases between. CDR3 coding DNA: TGTGCCTGGAAGGGACCCGGGACCGCGTTTGGGGAGCAGTACTTC. Its protein is CAWKGPGTAFGEQYF.

This clone is a singleton in its sample. The rearrangement uses TRBV4-2 and TRBJ1-5, with 7 bases lining up with TRBD1. CDR1 and CDR2 from the germline V gene are LGHNA and YNFKEQ. V was pared by 0 bases and J by 5 bases, with 4 bases of the junction left unmatched. The CDR3 consists of 15 residues. The CDR3 reads CASSQEGTVYQPQHF. The CDR3 DNA is TGTGCCAGCAGCCAAGAGGGGACAGTTTATCAGCCCCAGCATTTT.

This clone was observed a few times. The chain is built from TRBV5-6 and TRBJ2-5, with D possibly being TRBD1 (5 bases). The germline CDR1 and CDR2 sequences are SGHDT and YYEEEE. The V end was cut by 1 base, the J end by 1 base, with 8 bases between. The CDR3 has 14 amino acids. As DNA, the CDR3 is TGTGCCAGCAGCTTGCTAACAGGCCAAGAGACCCAGTACTTC. Translating it yields CASSLLTGQETQYF. The full variable domain, in which reference TRBV5-6 and TRBJ2-5 provide the parts outside the CDR3, is DAGVTQSPTHLIKTRGQQVTLRCSPKSGHDTVSWYQQALGQGPQFIFQYYEEEERQRGNFPDRFSGHQFPNYSSELNVNALLLGDSALYLCASSLLTGQETQYFGPGTRLLVL.

The rearrangement joins TRBV11-3 to TRBJ2-1, with D perhaps TRBD2 (5 bases). V lost 8 bases to trimming and J lost 10 bases, with 15 bases between them. The CDR3 is 12 residues long. CDR1 and CDR2 (germline): SGHNT, YENEEA. The CDR3 sequence is CASGAANGEQFF. DNA for the CDR3: TGTGCCAGCGGAGCGGCTAATGGGGAGCAGTTCTTC.

This rearrangement joins TRBV5-4 to TRBJ2-3, with TRBD1 matching 8 bases. The CDR3 is made up of 16 amino acids. The V segment lost 2 bases and the J segment 2 bases; nucleotides outside the gene matches: 7. CDR1 is SGHNT, CDR2 YYREEE, per germline (reference sequence). The CDR3: CASSFAQGAFTDTQYF. Here the CDR3 DNA reads TGTGCCAGCAGCTTCGCCCAGGGGGCGTTCACAGATACGCAGTATTTT.

This chain links TRBV27 with TRBJ2-2; the D gene is possibly TRBD2 (5 bases). The V gene's germline CDR1 is MNHEY and CDR2 SMNVEV (reference sequence). V was clipped by 2 bases and J by 7 bases, with 11 bases between them. This CDR3 comprises 14 residues. This CDR3 is CASSLRTRVGELFF. The CDR3 bases are TGTGCCAGCAGTTTACGGACTCGGGTCGGGGAGCTGTTTTTT.

The chain joins TRBV11-3 to TRBJ2-7; 12 bases map to TRBD1. CDR1 and CDR2 (germline): SGHNT, YENEEA. With V trimmed by 4 bases and J by 0 bases, 1 base remained unmatched. CDR3 length equals 15 residues. CDR3 sequence reads: CASSSGQGASYEQYF. The CDR3 nucleotides read TGTGCCAGCAGCTCGGGACAGGGGGCCTCCTACGAGCAGTACTTC.

V and J are TRBV5-6 and TRBJ1-1; the match to TRBD1 covers 7 bases. With V trimmed by 0 bases and J by 0 bases, 8 bases remained unmatched. Germline V gene data show CDR1 as SGHDT and CDR2 as YYEEEE. The CDR3 is made up of 17 amino acids. The CDR3 region has the DNA TGTGCCAGCAGCTTGGACCCTTCCAGGGGGATGAACACTGAAGCTTTCTTT. This gives the protein CASSLDPSRGMNTEAFF. The full variable domain, rest sourced from reference TRBV5-6 and TRBJ1-1, is DAGVTQSPTHLIKTRGQQVTLRCSPKSGHDTVSWYQQALGQGPQFIFQYYEEEERQRGNFPDRFSGHQFPNYSSELNVNALLLGDSALYLCASSLDPSRGMNTEAFFGQGTRLTVV.

The J gene is TRBJ2-1, the V gene TRBV9; TRBD1 is a possible D gene (6 bases). This CDR3 spans 15 amino acids. V was clipped by 6 bases and J by 2 bases, with 15 bases between them. CDR1 is SGDLS and CDR2 is YYNGEE in the germline V gene. The CDR3: CASTETGNTYNEQFF. In nucleotides, the CDR3 is TGTGCCAGCACCGAAACAGGGAACACCTACAATGAGCAGTTCTTC.

The chain is built from TRBV28 and TRBJ2-2; 7 nucleotides match TRBD1. The germline V gene has CDR1 MDHEN and CDR2 SYDVKM. V lost 7 bases and J lost 1; bases outside the gene matches: 9. The CDR3 totals 16 residues. CDR3 sequence (DNA): TGTGCCAGCACCAAAGGGGGCCTCTTGAACACCGGGGAGCTGTTTTTT. Its protein is CASTKGGLLNTGELFF.

This clone was seen only a few times. The genes are TRBV2 and TRBJ1-1; a possible D gene is TRBD1 (5 bases). Trimming pared 11 bases from V and 1 base from J, leaving 14 bases between. This CDR3 region has 13 residues. Germline V gives CDR1 SNHLY, CDR2 FYNNEI. The CDR3 sequence: CAGGDLSNTEAFF. In DNA form, the CDR3 reads TGTGCCGGGGGGGACCTTTCGAACACTGAAGCTTTCTTT. Variable domain in full (rest from reference TRBV2 and TRBJ1-1): EPEVTQTPSHQVTQMGQEVILRCVPISNHLYFYWYRQILGQKVEFLVSFYNNEISEKSEIFDDQFSVERPDGSNFTLKIRSTKLEDSAMYFCAGGDLSNTEAFFGQGTRLTVV.

There are a few counts of this clone. The rearrangement links TRBV7-2 to TRBJ2-5; tentatively, D is TRBD1 or TRBD2 (5 bases each). The CDR3 contains 14 residues. Trimming stripped 6 bases from V and 13 bases from J, with 24 bases between. In germline, CDR1 is SGHTA, CDR2 FQGNSA. In nucleotides, the CDR3 is TGTGCCAGCAGGGACAAAACTAGTCAAAGTAGTCCGTACTTC. It encodes CASRDKTSQSSPYF.

This clone has a single count. CDR3 coding DNA: TGCAGCGTTGTCGACAGGGGAGGCTACGAGCAGTACTTC. Amino acid sequence: CSVVDRGGYEQYF. The genes are TRBV29-1 and TRBJ2-7, with TRBD1 matching over 8 bases. Germline V lookup: CDR1 SQVTM, CDR2 ANQGSEA. The ends lost 4 bases at V and 3 bases at J; junction bases unmatched: 5. The CDR3 contains 13 residues.

The chain couples TRBV18 to TRBJ2-7, with 7 bases identical to TRBD2. Germline V CDR1 and CDR2: KGHSH, LQKENI. CDR3 size: 16 residues. Germline trimming cut 2 bases from V and 4 bases from J; bases unmatched to any gene: 11. The CDR3 coding sequence is TGTGCCAGCTCACCAGGCGGGAGTAGCGGCGGTTACGAGCAGTACTTC. Protein sequence: CASSPGGSSGGYEQYF. Full variable domain (rest looked up from reference TRBV18 and TRBJ2-7): NAGVMQNPRHLVRRRGQEARLRCSPMKGHSHVYWYRQLPEEGLKFMVYLQKENIIDESGMPKERFSAEFPKEGPSILRIQQVVRGDSAAYFCASSPGGSSGGYEQYFGPGTRLTVT.

The gene calls are TRBV6-6 and TRBJ2-5, with D perhaps matching TRBD1 (6 bases). This CDR3 has 15 amino acids. The germline V and J ends were trimmed by 2 bases and 4 bases, with 14 bases remaining between them. Germline CDR1 reads MNHNY; CDR2 reads SVGAGI (reference sequence). DNA for the CDR3: TGTGCCAGCAGTTACACTCGGACAGTCGGAGAGACCCAGTACTTC. Its translation: CASSYTRTVGETQYF.

The chain combines TRBV10-1 with TRBJ2-7; D remains ambiguous. Deletions cut 5 bases from V and 0 bases from J, with 8 bases between. Per the germline V gene, CDR1 is WNHNN and CDR2 is SYGVQD (reference sequence). CDR3 length equals 13 residues. CDR3 sequence: CASSWANSYEQYF. In DNA form, the CDR3 reads TGCGCCAGCAGTTGGGCCAACTCCTACGAGCAGTACTTC.

A single count supports this clone. This chain uses TRBV28 with TRBJ2-5; 11 nucleotides align to TRBD2. The germline gives CDR1 MDHEN, CDR2 SYDVKM. The V segment lost 7 bases and the J segment 0 bases; nucleotides outside the gene matches: 4. The CDR3 has 15 amino acids. The DNA of the CDR3 is TGTGCCAGCAAAGCTAGCGGGAGGTACCAAGAGACCCAGTACTTC. Its translation: CASKASGRYQETQYF.

This clone showed up just a few times. This sequence joins TRBV11-2 and TRBJ2-5; the match to TRBD1 covers 7 bases. The CDR3 contains 14 residues. V shed 6 bases and J 1 base; nucleotides not matched to a gene: 5. Looked up from germline, CDR1 is SGHAT and CDR2 is FQNNGV. CDR3 DNA sequence: TGTGCCAGCAGACCTGACAGGGTCCAAGAGACCCAGTACTTC. It yields the protein CASRPDRVQETQYF.

The V call is TRBV28, the J call TRBJ1-4; a possible D gene is TRBD1 (5 bases). CDR1 MDHEN and CDR2 SYDVKM come from the germline V gene. V shed 7 bases and J shed 7 bases, with 19 bases lying between them. The CDR3 is made up of 15 amino acids. The CDR3 DNA reads TGTGCCAGCACCAACGGGGGGGGAGGAGGTGAAAAACTGTTTTTT. Its protein product is CASTNGGGGGEKLFF.

The chain is built from TRBV7-9 and TRBJ1-1, with D perhaps matching TRBD1 (6 bases). Germline V gene data show CDR1 as SEHNR and CDR2 as FQNEAQ (reference sequence). The CDR3 has 13 residues. Trimming pared 2 bases from V and 6 bases from J, leaving 10 bases between. The CDR3 DNA reads as TGTGCCAGCAGCTTAATGGGGGGCTCTGAAGCTTTCTTT. It encodes CASSLMGGSEAFF.

The chain recombines TRBV6-4 with TRBJ2-2; a weak D match, TRBD2 (5 bases). Germline values: CDR1 MRHNA, CDR2 SNTAGT. CDR3 size: 13 residues. V dropped 6 bases and J dropped 3 bases, with 8 bases sitting between them. CDR3 amino acids: CASSRGYTGELFF. The CDR3, as DNA: TGTGCCAGCAGCAGAGGGTACACCGGGGAGCTGTTTTTT.

On this clone: A much larger clone differs from this one at a single base, so this may be a read error. The V gene is TRBV6-4, the J gene TRBJ2-1, with D unclear. The CDR3 consists of 13 residues. CDR1 is MRHNA and CDR2 is SNTAGT in the germline V gene. The CDR3 DNA reads TGTGCCAGCAGTGAGGATATAAACAATGGGCAGTTCTTC. It translates to CASSEDINNGQFF.

This clone was found once. V gene TRBV7-7 combines with J gene TRBJ2-1; 7 bases are shared with TRBD2. Germline CDR1 reads SSHAT; CDR2 reads FNYEAQ (reference sequence). The CDR3 loop spans 16 amino acids. The J segment lost 6 bases and the V segment lost 3 bases, leaving 11 bases of the junction unmatched. The CDR3 DNA reads as TGTGCCAGCAGCTTGGGGCGGGAGCCGGGCCGCAATGAGCAGTTCTTC. This encodes CASSLGREPGRNEQFF.

The DNA for the CDR3 is TGCGCCAGCAGTCATACAGGGAAGGGCACTGAAGCTTTCTTT. It is translated as CASSHTGKGTEAFF. The rearrangement uses TRBV23-1 and TRBJ1-1; weak D call: TRBD1 (6 bases). Being an ORF, TRBV23-1 has a function that is uncertain. This CDR3 is built from 14 residues. V was clipped by 3 bases and J by 4 bases, with 12 bases between them.

As for this clone: Germline is not matched at one junction end, which may reflect a read error. This chain connects TRBV4-2 to TRBJ2-2, with 12 bases lining up with TRBD2. This CDR3 contains 22 residues. The germline CDR1 and CDR2 sequences are LGHNA and YNFKEQ. The DNA of the CDR3 is TGTGCCAGCAGCCAAGGCAGTCTGGCTAGCGGGAGGGCCAACCCCATCCGCCGGGGAGCTGTTTTT. Residues: CASSQGSLASGRANPIRRGAVF.